This is a list of T cell receptor beta chains from one sample in a study of cytomegalovirus exposure and HLA in healthy donors. Repertoires were generated with immunoSEQ multiplex PCR, while TCRdb's copy carries only in-frame clones and drops some. The table has approximately 210,000 clones, about 87% seen once. Specimen: PBMCs. These receptors were taken from a man aged 25-45 years in good health and CMV-seronegative. Each CDR3 is given with its conserved first and last residue.

V,J,CDR3
TRBV6-1,TRBJ2-1,CASSESFVRSSYNEQFF
TRBV27,TRBJ1-2,CASSSREGYGYTF
TRBV7-7,TRBJ2-2,CASQQGTGELFF
TRBV7-2,TRBJ2-3,CASSLEGPDTQYF
TRBV6-6,TRBJ1-1,CAGQGTGGGWRTEAFF
TRBV29-1,TRBJ1-4,CSVVQGPTANEKLFF
TRBV4-2,TRBJ1-3,CASSPSSWTVSNTIYF
TRBV28,TRBJ1-6,CASSPRRRGNSPLHF
TRBV6-6,TRBJ1-2,CASRSGNYGYTF
TRBV27,TRBJ1-4,CASKQIDSEKLFF